This TCR beta chain was captured in a study of blood T cell repertoires in COVID-19. Study details: Spain, Italy and the United States supplied samples that represented acute and convalescent COVID-19. In each case, the material was cDNA or gDNA derived from T cells, B-cell-depleted T cells, or PBMCs.

CDR3 length: 13 residues. Per the germline V gene, CDR1 is SGHVS and CDR2 is FNYEAQ. Trimming removed 4 bases at V and 9 bases at J, with 13 bases between. The assay was immunoSEQ multiplex PCR, and TCRdb's table has in-frame clones only and misses some. The sample has 250,000 or so clones, roughly 80% seen once. The V call is TRBV7-6, the J call TRBJ2-1, with D maybe TRBD1 (5 bases). The receptor comes from a man aged 60-69 years with acute or convalescent COVID-19. Sequencing input: peripheral blood. CDR3 protein: CASSSPGQGEQFF. CDR3 in DNA: TGTGCCAGCAGCTCCCCCGGGCAGGGTGAGCAGTTCTTC. The whole variable domain, filled in from reference TRBV7-6 and TRBJ2-1, reads GAGVSQSPRYKVTKRGQDVALRCDPISGHVSLYWYRQALGQGPEFLTYFNYEAQQDKSGLPNDRFSAERPEGSISTLTIQRTEQRDSAMYRCASSSPGQGEQFFGPGTRLTVL.